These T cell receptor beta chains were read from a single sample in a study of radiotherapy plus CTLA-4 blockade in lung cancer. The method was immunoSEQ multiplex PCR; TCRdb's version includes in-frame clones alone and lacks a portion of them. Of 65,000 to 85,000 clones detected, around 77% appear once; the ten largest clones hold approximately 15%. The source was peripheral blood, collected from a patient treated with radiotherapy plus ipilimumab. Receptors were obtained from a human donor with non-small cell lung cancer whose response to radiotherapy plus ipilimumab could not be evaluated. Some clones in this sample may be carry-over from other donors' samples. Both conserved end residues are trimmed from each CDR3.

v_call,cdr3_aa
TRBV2,ASQGQSNQPQH
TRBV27,ASSPSRQGEGGNGYT
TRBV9,ASSGETAHSGNTIY
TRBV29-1,SVGGQVLYNEQF
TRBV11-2,ASSLGGSSYEQY
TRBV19,ASSKHSGNTIY
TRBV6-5,ASSYSGSPRGYT
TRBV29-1,SVDRGQGYGNEQF
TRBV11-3,ASSLRGRDTGELF
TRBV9,ASSFGTGDIQY
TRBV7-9,ASSSWGGQGAHEQY
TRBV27,ASSLGYRTGWRLYEQY
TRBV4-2,ASSQDLMGDTEAF
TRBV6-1,ASSRTGLLAYGYT
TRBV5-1,ASSFDRVRNTEAF
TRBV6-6,ASSQGTGHGYT
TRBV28,ASSFAGASSPLH
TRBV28,ASSFSGQGVLGETQY
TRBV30,AWRPSHGLAGGPGGDEQF
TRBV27,ASSSSGRGGDTQY
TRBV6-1,ASSDATGAGYT
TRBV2,ASSTRLGQLNSNQPQH
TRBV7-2,ASSLGQGGTQPQH
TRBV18,ASSPWRGLANTEAF
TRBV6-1,ASSESTGLSPLH
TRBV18,ASSPPSRVTGELF
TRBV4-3,ASSQGGTGVTEAF
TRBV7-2,ASSPRDGGAGTDTQY
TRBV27,ASSLGEGLNSPLH
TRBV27,ASSSTGAGTLH
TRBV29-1,SVAGQGEAF
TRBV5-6,ASRAGTGGSGANVLT
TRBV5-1,ASSLNSGQGHGYT
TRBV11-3,ASSYGGMNTEAF
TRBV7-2,ASSRDRGTEAF
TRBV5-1,ASTTTADHTGELF
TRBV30,AEGGQGAINFHGYT
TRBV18,ASSLNTGELF
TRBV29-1,SVERTRASETQY
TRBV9,ASSGDRDEQY
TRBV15,ATREGTGPSYEQY
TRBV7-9,ASSLGIGGRANEKLF
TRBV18,ASSPGGGWTEAF
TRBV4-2,ASSHPVSLDRFYSGANVLT
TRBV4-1,ASSQQAQETQY
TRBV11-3,ASSLGGGVNSPLH
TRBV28,ASSFPGQGDYEQY
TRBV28,ASSFPTGQRNTIY
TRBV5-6,ASTLTGGTQY
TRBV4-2,ASSPTSGGAWDTQY
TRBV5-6,ASSLAARSSYNEQF
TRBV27,ASSLQGFTEAF
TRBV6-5,ASRKGVGNQPQH
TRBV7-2,ASSLGDYNEQF
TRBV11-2,ASSLQGANTEAF
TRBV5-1,ASSPEFSEGAGDQPQH